This T cell receptor (beta chain) was identified in a study of cytomegalovirus exposure and HLA in healthy donors. This PCR relied on a set of 60 Vbeta primers and 13 Jbeta primers. TCRdb keeps only in-frame clones here, not all; method: immunoSEQ multiplex PCR. The table lists about 76,000 clones, roughly 80% of them singletons. CDR1 SGHRS and CDR2 YFSETQ come from the germline V gene. The ends were cut back, 1 base at V and 6 bases at J, with 10 bases in the middle. CDR3 length: 14 residues. Unrecorded immune exposures were likely, despite nominal health at sampling. The receptor's source is a woman in her twenties or thirties in good health and CMV-seronegative. Sequenced material: PBMCs. The rearrangement joins TRBV5-1 to TRBJ2-2; TRBD2 is a possible D gene (5 bases). The CDR3 is CASSLSLAPGELFF. In DNA form, the CDR3 reads TGCGCCAGCAGCTTGAGTCTAGCCCCCGGGGAGCTGTTTTTT.